The next 10 T cell receptor beta chains were all read from a single sample in a study of metastatic and nonmetastatic thyroid tumors (dated by TCRdb to about 2020). The library was made by PCR. The sample was run on an Illumina HiSeq 4000. TCRdb itself trimmed the public reads at Q25 with fastp, ran MiXCR and retained productive beta chains. Within this sample are more than 20,000 clones, with roughly a quarter of them counted one time only. Together, the top ten hold more than 10% of the sample. No treatment had been received by any patient before thyroid surgery. The sequenced sample was tumor tissue. The receptor set was obtained from a male donor with papillary thyroid cancer or a benign thyroid nodule (not recorded which). Some clones in this sample may be carry-over from other donors' samples.

There are many counts of this clone. The chain is built from TRBV3-1 and TRBJ2-5, with D uncertain. Trimming removed 1 base at V and 2 bases at J, with 5 bases between. This CDR3 comprises 13 residues. CDR1 and CDR2 (germline): LGHDT, YNNKEL (reference sequence). In DNA form, the CDR3 reads TGTGCCAGCAGCCAAGCCAGGCAAGAGACCCAGTACTTC. This sequence encodes CASSQARQETQYF.

This clone has a handful of counts. The CDR3 is CASSADFLNYGYTF. The CDR3 nucleotides read TGTGCCAGCAGCGCAGACTTTCTGAACTATGGCTACACCTTC. The chain has TRBV9 and TRBJ1-2; D call uncertain. The germline gives CDR1 SGDLS, CDR2 YYNGEE. The CDR3 has 14 amino acids. Trimming shortened V by 3 bases and J by 2 bases, and 11 bases separated the two germline ends.

Regarding this clone: One junction end disagrees with the germline gene, perhaps due to a read error. The J gene is TRBJ2-2, the V gene TRBV24-1; unclear D gene. This CDR3 has 16 amino acids. From germline, CDR1 is KGHDR and CDR2 SFDVKD. The DNA for the CDR3 is TGTGCCTCCAGTGATTTGAGACCGGCGAACACCGGGGAGCTGTTTTTT. Amino acids: CASSDLRPANTGELFF.

The chain joins TRBV5-1 to TRBJ1-2, with D possibly matching TRBD1 (5 bases). V lost 4 bases and J 7 bases, leaving 17 bases between the germline ends. The CDR3 loop spans 14 amino acids. Germline CDR1 reads SGHRS; CDR2 reads YFSETQ. CDR3 in DNA: TGCGCCAGCAGCATACCGCCGGGGGACTGTGGCTACACCTTC. Protein sequence: CASSIPPGDCGYTF.

As for this clone: A junction end diverges from the germline sequence, so it may reflect a read error. The gene calls are TRBV20-1 and TRBJ2-2; 9 positions agree with TRBD1. The CDR3 runs to 15 residues. Germline CDR1 is DFQATT and CDR2 is SNEGSKA (reference sequence). The CDR3 sequence is CSATWTGDNLWELFF. DNA of the CDR3: TGCAGTGCTACCTGGACAGGGGACAATTTGTGGGAGCTGTTCTTT.

In this sample, this clone turned up many times. The chain links TRBV27 to TRBJ2-7, with D unresolved. CDR3 size: 13 residues. Trimming took off 5 bases at V and 1 base at J, with 9 bases between the two ends. The V gene's germline CDR1 is MNHEY and CDR2 SMNVEV (reference sequence). CDR3 DNA: TGTGCCAGCAGTCCGACTTCTTCCTACGAGCAGTACTTC. Translated: CASSPTSSYEQYF.

The table lists this clone with many counts. The junction shows a germline mismatch at one end, possibly a read error. The gene calls are TRBV11-2 and TRBJ2-7; 14 positions agree with TRBD2. The germline CDR1 and CDR2 sequences are SGHAT and FQNNGV. The CDR3 runs 17 residues. DNA for the CDR3: TGTGCCAGCAGCGTAGAGAGACTAGCGGGAGGGTCCTACGAGCAGTACTTC. It codes for CASSVERLAGGSYEQYF.

This chain uses TRBV7-9 with TRBJ2-7, with unresolved D. The length of the CDR3 is 14 residues. Germline V gene lookup returns CDR1 SEHNR and CDR2 FQNEAQ (reference sequence). With 5 bases removed from V and 7 bases from J, the gap between germline ends came to 18 bases. CDR3 DNA sequence: TGTGCCAGCAGCCACCCGGAACATGTACTGGAGCAGTACTTC. Translation gives CASSHPEHVLEQYF.

There are a few counts of this clone. The chain recombines TRBV10-3 with TRBJ1-1; D unresolved. The germline gives CDR1 ENHRY, CDR2 SYGVKD. V lost 11 bases to trimming and J lost 2 bases, with 9 bases between them. This CDR3 comprises 11 residues. The CDR3 reads CAPRLNTEAFF. The CDR3 DNA is TGTGCCCCCCGACTTAACACTGAAGCTTTCTTT.

This clone was detected a few times. A much larger clonotype is one base distant, so this may be a read error. The V call is TRBV5-1, the J call TRBJ2-4; possibly TRBD2 for D (6 bases). Germline V CDR1 and CDR2: SGHRS, YFSETQ. The CDR3 length is 14 residues. V dropped 2 bases and J dropped 10 bases, with 16 bases sitting between them. CDR3 DNA: TGCGCCAGCAGCTTTTCGGGAGCCAATTTGATTCAGTACTTC. This codes for CASSFSGANLIQYF.